This T cell receptor beta chain was identified during a study of beta chain features in type 1 diabetes. Overall study findings and caveats: Patients' naive, central memory and regulatory TCRB repertoires appeared more alike than those of healthy donors. The cDNA sequencing approach could over-represent high-TCR-expressing cells. Significant though moderate, a shortening of TCRB CDR3s appeared in all four CD4+ subsets of Type 1 diabetes patients.

Trimming cost V 1 base and J 3 bases; bases outside gene matches: 6. The CDR3 spans 16 residues. From germline, CDR1 is LGHNA and CDR2 YNFKEQ. Reverse transcription of all isolated RNA meant that expressed TCRB transcripts were sequenced. Produced via immunoSEQ multiplex PCR; TCRdb's table is partial and in-frame only. This sample has 35,000 or so clones, with about two thirds found just once. Sorting gave populations that all exceeded 95% purity. This clone was counted a few times. Its antigen is unidentified. Source material: Tregs from blood. The receptor comes from a woman in her twenties or thirties in good health. The chain is built from TRBV4-2 and TRBJ2-5; 9 bases match TRBD2. The CDR3 region is CASSQASGVIEETQYF. In DNA form, the CDR3 reads TGTGCCAGCAGCCAAGCTAGCGGGGTGATCGAAGAGACCCAGTACTTC.